These 23 T cell receptor beta chains came from one sample sequenced in a study of tumor-infiltrating lymphocytes in primary liver carcinoma. The input was roughly 0.5 ug total RNA; TCR beta cDNA was made from it with a constant-region primer. Libraries for TCR beta were built through three nested multiplex PCR rounds, which together made up a slightly modified ARM-PCR procedure. The first two PCR rounds used TRBV1-TRBV30 primers with a Cbeta primer, around 10 cycles each. One entry per CDR3 protein results from TCRdb running MiXCR on the multiplex PCR reads. There are 320,000 or so distinct CDR3 sequences in the sample; roughly 60% occur only once, and about 8.4% lies in the top ten. Germline DNA was also extracted, while the blood RNA originated from unsorted whole blood. Input material: peripheral blood. The receptors here all came from a man aged 35 to 55 with primary liver carcinoma and hepatitis B virus infection.

This clonotype was observed a single time. A much larger clone differs from this one at a single base, so this may be a read error. The chain combines TRBV6-2 or TRBV6-3 with TRBJ2-1; D is ambiguous. Trimming left V 0 bases short and J 2 bases short, with 8 bases between. This CDR3 comprises 15 residues. Germline values: CDR1 MNHEY, CDR2 SVGEGT. CDR3 sequence: CASSYSMVAYNEQFF. The CDR3 coding sequence is TGTGCCAGCAGTTACTCGATGGTGGCCTACAATGAGCAGTTCTTC.

On this clonotype itself: It may be a read error: a sequence one base away is much more abundant. This chain connects TRBV29-1 to TRBJ2-3; tentatively, D is TRBD1 (5 bases). CDR3 size: 12 residues. V lost 5 bases, J lost 9 bases, and 15 bases lay in between. Germline-derived CDR1 and CDR2 are SQVTM and ANQGSEA. This CDR3 is CSVSRESETQYF. In nucleotides, the CDR3 is TGCAGCGTTTCCAGGGAATCCGAAACGCAGTATTTT.

V is TRBV30 and J is TRBJ1-5; unclear D gene. The CDR3 loop spans 14 amino acids. Germline CDR1 and CDR2: GTSNPN and SVGIG (reference sequence). The V and J ends lost 0 bases and 5 bases respectively, with 11 bases between them. The CDR3 DNA follows: TGTGCCTGGAGTGTAAAGGGCGGAGATCAGCCCCAGCATTTT. This sequence encodes CAWSVKGGDQPQHF.

The rearrangement uses TRBV7-9 and TRBJ2-7, with 9 positions matching TRBD2. This CDR3 is built from 18 residues. The J segment lost 4 bases and the V segment lost 5 bases, leaving 18 bases of the junction unmatched. Germline V gives CDR1 SEHNR, CDR2 FQNEAQ (reference sequence). The CDR3 nucleotides read TGTGCCAGCAGCGCGTCTGGTGGAAGTAGCGGGAGCCTGTACGAGCAGTACTTC. Its translation is CASSASGGSSGSLYEQYF. Complete variable domain (other parts from reference TRBV7-9 and TRBJ2-7): DTGVSQNPRHKITKRGQNVTFRCDPISEHNRLYWYRQTLGQGPEFLTYFQNEAQLEKSRLLSDRFSAERPKGSFSTLEIQRTEQGDSAMYLCASSASGGSSGSLYEQYFGPGTRLTVT.

This clonotype was observed once. A much larger clone lies a single base off, so this may be a read error. The chain combines TRBV4-2 with TRBJ2-2; D is perhaps TRBD2 (5 bases). Looked up from germline, CDR1 is LGHNA and CDR2 is YNFKEQ. This CDR3 has 17 residues. The V end lost 0 bases, the J end lost 3 bases, and 14 bases lay between the germline ends. DNA of the CDR3: TGTGCCAGCAGCCAAGATCCAGATTTGGGAGACACCGGGGAGCTGTTTTTT. Residues: CASSQDPDLGDTGELFF.

Concerning this clonotype itself: Being one base from a much bigger clone, this may be a read error. J is TRBJ2-7 and V is TRBV4-2, with TRBD2 identical over 8 bases. The CDR3 contains 15 residues. Germline trimming cut 3 bases from V and 5 bases from J; bases unmatched to any gene: 9. Germline-derived CDR1 and CDR2 are LGHNA and YNFKEQ. The CDR3 coding sequence is TGTGCCAGCAGCCACACCGGCGGGAGGCCAGACGAGCAGTACTTC. This encodes CASSHTGGRPDEQYF.

Concerning this clonotype: A much more abundant neighbour one base away suggests this may be a read error. The chain's CDR3 is CASSADSETQYF. Here the CDR3 DNA reads TGTGCCAGCAGCGCCGACAGTGAGACCCAGTACTTC. J is TRBJ2-5 and V is TRBV12-3 or TRBV12-4, with D tentatively TRBD1 (5 bases). The V end was cut by 6 bases, the J end by 5 bases, with 10 bases between. This CDR3 spans 12 amino acids.

In regard to this clonotype: At one of its ends the junction is not consistent with the germline gene, which may arise from a read error. This chain connects TRBV11-3 to TRBJ2-1, with 10 bases identical to TRBD2. This CDR3 is 17 amino acids long. CDR1 is SGHNT, CDR2 YENEEA, per germline. CDR3 coding DNA: TGTGCCAACAGTTTAGTTGTAGGACTAGCGGCCTATAATGAGCAGTTCTTC. Translated, it gives CANSLVVGLAAYNEQFF.

There are many counts of this clonotype. CDR3 DNA: TGTGCCATCAGTGAGTCGAGGGGTGGGCCCTATGGCTACACCTTC. As protein: CAISESRGGPYGYTF. The chain employs TRBV10-3 and TRBJ1-2; D possibly corresponds to TRBD1 (5 bases). V was trimmed by 0 bases and J by 4 bases, leaving 12 bases between them. This CDR3 has 15 residues. In germline, CDR1 is ENHRY, CDR2 SYGVKD.

The chain is built from TRBV5-4 and TRBJ2-1; 9 nucleotides match TRBD1. This CDR3 is built from 17 residues. After removal of 6 bases from V and 0 bases from J, the junction contained 10 bases not matched to a gene. CDR1 and CDR2 (germline): SGHNT, YYREEE (reference sequence). The CDR3 DNA sequence: TGTGCCAGCAACCCGGGGACAGGGCGGAGCTCCTACAATGAGCAGTTCTTC. Translated: CASNPGTGRSSYNEQFF.

This clonotype was seen many times. This chain connects TRBV10-3 to TRBJ2-7, with 9 bases fitting TRBD2. The CDR3 sequence is 14 residues long. The J segment lost 0 bases and the V segment lost 7 bases, leaving 4 bases of the junction unmatched. From germline, CDR1 is ENHRY and CDR2 SYGVKD. CDR3 DNA: TGTGCCATCAACCCTAGCGGGGCCTCCTACGAGCAGTACTTC. Its translation is CAINPSGASYEQYF.

As for this clonotype: A much larger clone lies one base from this, so it may be a read error. The V gene is TRBV4-3, the J gene TRBJ1-6; D ambiguous. There are 17 residues in the CDR3. CDR1 and CDR2 (germline): LGHNA, YSLEER. V was clipped by 4 bases and J by 0 bases, with 13 bases between them. CDR3 sequence: CASSPQEGLSYNSPLHF. Here the CDR3 DNA reads TGCGCCAGCAGCCCCCAGGAAGGGCTCTCCTATAATTCACCCCTCCACTTT.

The chain recombines TRBV30 with TRBJ1-5; TRBD1 aligns across 9 bases. The CDR3 length is 13 residues. The V and J ends lost 3 bases and 4 bases, in that order; junction bases with no gene match: 1. Germline V gives CDR1 GTSNPN, CDR2 SVGIG (reference sequence). CDR3 protein: CAWRGQGNQPQHF. CDR3 nucleotide sequence: TGTGCCTGGAGGGGACAGGGTAATCAGCCCCAGCATTTT.

Comment on this clonotype: This may be a read error: a much more frequent sequence differs by one nucleotide. J is TRBJ2-1 and V is TRBV29-1, with 7 bases lining up with TRBD1. V trimming: 7 bases; J trimming: 2 bases; junction bases outside the gene matches: 11. Germline assignment: CDR1 SQVTM and CDR2 ANQGSEA. The CDR3 runs 15 residues. CDR3 residues: CSGNRGASPYNEQFF. Here the CDR3 DNA reads TGCAGCGGGAACAGGGGAGCCAGCCCCTACAATGAGCAGTTCTTC.

The table lists this clonotype with a few counts. This chain connects TRBV5-6 to TRBJ2-4; tentative D call: TRBD1 (5 bases). CDR3 length: 13 amino acids. Germline CDR1 is SGHDT and CDR2 is YYEEEE. V lost 2 bases, J lost 6 bases, and 9 bases lay in between. The CDR3 sequence: CASSFSGINIQYF. DNA for the CDR3: TGTGCCAGCAGCTTTTCAGGGATAAACATTCAGTACTTC.

V and J are TRBV6-2 or TRBV6-3 and TRBJ2-7; D unclear. This CDR3 spans 13 amino acids. With 2 bases removed from V and 2 bases from J, the gap between germline ends came to 7 bases. CDR1 and CDR2 from the germline V gene are MNHEY and SVGEGT. Written as DNA, the CDR3 is TGTGCCAGCAGTTACCCCTGGACCTACGAGCAGTACTTC. It codes for CASSYPWTYEQYF.

As to this clonotype: Just one base apart from a much larger clone, this may be a read error. Because it lacks the conserved phenylalanine or tryptophan at the end, this CDR3 is likely a read error. The V call is TRBV6-1, the J call TRBJ2-5; D is undetermined. CDR1 is MNHNS, CDR2 SASEGT, per germline. The CDR3 length is 11 residues. V was clipped by 2 bases and J by 5 bases, with 3 bases between them. As DNA, the CDR3 is TGTGCCAGCAGTGAAAGGGAGACCCAGTACCTC. Encoded protein: CASSERETQYL.

Concerning this clonotype itself: A much larger clone differs by one base, so this may be a read error. The J gene is TRBJ1-5, the V gene TRBV6-6, with D possibly TRBD1 on 5 matching bases. The CDR3 is 14 amino acids. Germline V CDR1 and CDR2: MNHNY, SVGAGI (reference sequence). Trimming left V 8 bases short and J 7 bases short, with 18 bases between. The DNA of the CDR3 is TGTGCCAGCTCTCAAGGGCAGGGTGAACAGCCCCAGCATTTT. This codes for CASSQGQGEQPQHF.

Concerning this clonotype itself: Mismatch with germline at one junction end may stem from a read error. J is TRBJ1-5 and V is TRBV4-1; D is uncertain. The CDR3 loop spans 15 amino acids. Per germline, CDR1 MGHRA and CDR2 YSYEKL. The CDR3 reads CVSSHEASGNQPQHF. The CDR3 DNA follows: TGCGTCAGCAGCCACGAAGCGAGTGGCAATCAGCCCCAGCATTTT.

Of note for this clonotype: With a much larger clone just one base away, this may be a read error. The rearrangement joins TRBV6-2 or TRBV6-3 to TRBJ2-1; D uncertain. The V end lost 7 bases, the J end lost 6 bases, and 13 bases lay between the germline ends. The germline gives CDR1 MNHEY, CDR2 SVGEGT. The CDR3 totals 13 residues. CDR3 loop: CASKSRWGNEQFF. CDR3 nucleotides: TGTGCCAGCAAGTCCCGATGGGGCAATGAGCAGTTCTTC.

As to this clonotype: With a much larger clone just one base away, this may be a read error. This sequence joins TRBV29-1 and TRBJ2-1; possible D gene TRBD2, 6 bases. Germline CDR1 reads SQVTM; CDR2 reads ANQGSEA. The CDR3 sequence is 14 residues long. The DNA of the CDR3 is TGCAGCGTTGAGCTTGCGGGGAGGTACAATGTGCAGTTCTTC. Translated: CSVELAGRYNVQFF.

On this clonotype: Since the CDR3 does not end with the conserved phenylalanine or tryptophan, this likely comes from a read error. J is TRBJ1-1 and V is TRBV11-1, with D hard to call. The CDR3 length is 13 residues. Trimming pared 3 bases from V and 2 bases from J, leaving 7 bases between. Germline CDR1 is SGHAT and CDR2 is FQDESV (reference sequence). The DNA of the CDR3 is TGTGCCAGCAGCTTGGTCCAAAACACTGAAGCTTTCTTA. Residues: CASSLVQNTEAFL.

This clonotype was seen many times. The chain is built from TRBV5-5 and TRBJ2-1; 9 bases agree with TRBD2. Germline-derived CDR1 and CDR2 are SGHKS and YYEKEE (reference sequence). The ends lost 6 bases at V and 2 bases at J; junction bases unmatched: 9. The CDR3 totals 16 residues. CDR3 coding DNA: TGTGCCAGCACCATAGGTAGCGGGGGAGCCTACAATGAGCAGTTCTTC. Translation: CASTIGSGGAYNEQFF. The full variable domain, completed using reference TRBV5-5 and TRBJ2-1, is DAGVTQSPTHLIKTRGQQVTLRCSPISGHKSVSWYQQVLGQGPQFIFQYYEKEERGRGNFPDRFSARQFPNYSSELNVNALLLGDSALYLCASTIGSGGAYNEQFFGPGTRLTVL.